The 20 T cell receptor beta chains given below trace back to one sample, sequenced in a study of CD8 T cells in ankylosing spondylitis. For these TCRs, the target antigens are not known. Each CDR3 protein is one row after TCRdb ran MiXCR on the 5' RACE reads. The table lists about 460,000 distinct CDR3 sequences, approximately 5.3% of them singletons, with under 4.5% in the top ten. Study-wide results and caveats: A motif of eight or nine highly homologous TCR beta variants was seen as apparently characteristic of ankylosing spondylitis blood.

Sequences were obtained from blood, either unsorted or a sorted T cell fraction (not recorded which). These receptors were taken from a male donor with ankylosing spondylitis.

There are a few counts of this clonotype. The chain carries TRBV7-8 and TRBJ2-7; D is undetermined. CDR3 size: 16 residues. Trimming cost V 3 bases and J 0 bases, with 15 bases left between them. Germline CDR1 is SGHVS and CDR2 is FQNEAQ. The CDR3 spells CASSLERPSYSYEQYF. The CDR3 region has the DNA TGTGCCAGCAGCTTGGAACGACCCTCCTACTCCTACGAGCAGTACTTC.

This clonotype was observed a few times. This chain links TRBV12-3 or TRBV12-4 with TRBJ2-6; D is possibly TRBD1 (5 bases). The CDR3 covers 15 residues. Trimming shortened V by 5 bases and J by 3 bases, and 11 bases separated the two germline ends. The CDR3 loop is CASSPGFSGANVLTF. The CDR3 coding sequence is TGTGCCAGCAGTCCAGGGTTTAGTGGGGCCAACGTCCTGACTTTC.

At least ten counts were recorded for this clonotype. The chain couples TRBV29-1 to TRBJ1-1; 11 bases agree with TRBD1. V was pared by 5 bases and J by 2 bases, with 4 bases of the junction left unmatched. The CDR3 loop spans 14 amino acids. The V gene's germline CDR1 is SQVTM and CDR2 ANQGSEA. For the CDR3, the DNA is TGCAGCGTTCTGTGGACAGGGGGCAACACTGAAGCTTTCTTT. The encoded protein is CSVLWTGGNTEAFF.

This clonotype was seen ten or more times. This chain uses TRBV6-1 with TRBJ1-6; 7 bases map to TRBD1. Unmatched junction bases numbered 17, after V lost 7 bases and J lost 8 bases. Germline CDR1 is MNHNS and CDR2 is SASEGT. The CDR3 length is 17 residues. CDR3 loop: CASKIRDRSSSDSPLHF. As DNA, the CDR3 is TGTGCCAGCAAAATCCGGGACAGAAGTTCTTCTGATTCACCCCTCCACTTT.

Regarding this clonotype: A much more abundant neighbour one base away suggests this may be a read error. This sequence joins TRBV12-3 or TRBV12-4 and TRBJ2-1; 8 nucleotides line up with TRBD2. After removal of 6 bases from V and 2 bases from J, the junction contained 0 bases not matched to a gene. The CDR3 length is 13 residues. In DNA form, the CDR3 reads TGTGCCAGCAGCGGGGGGGCCTACAATGAGCAGTTCTTC. Translation: CASSGGAYNEQFF.

This clonotype was found many times. This chain links TRBV5-1 with TRBJ2-7; 9 bases match TRBD1. The V gene end was trimmed by 4 bases and the J gene end by 5 bases; junction bases not matched to a gene: 7. The germline V gene has CDR1 SGHRS and CDR2 YFSETQ. There are 14 residues in the CDR3. CDR3 DNA: TGCGCCAGCAGCACGGGACAGGGTTTGGACGAGCAGTACTTC. Protein: CASSTGQGLDEQYF.

J is TRBJ2-5 and V is TRBV2; tentatively, D is TRBD2 (6 bases). Per the germline V gene, CDR1 is SNHLY and CDR2 is FYNNEI. Trimming pared 5 bases from V and 5 bases from J, leaving 15 bases between. The CDR3 is 14 residues long. The CDR3 region is CASSPRVGGETQYF. CDR3 sequence (DNA): TGTGCCAGCAGTCCGCGGGTAGGAGGGGAGACCCAGTACTTC.

This clonotype was counted ten times or more. The CDR3 spells CASSSYLTGSYEQYF. CDR3 in DNA: TGTGCCAGCAGCTCCTACCTGACAGGCTCCTACGAGCAGTACTTC. The genes are TRBV7-2 and TRBJ2-7, with a possible D match to TRBD1 (6 bases). There are 15 residues in the CDR3. Deletions cut 4 bases from V and 0 bases from J, with 13 bases between. CDR1 SGHTA and CDR2 FQGNSA come from the germline V gene.

This clonotype was observed at least ten times. The chain uses TRBV6-1 and TRBJ1-1; TRBD1 agrees at 8 bases. CDR3 size: 14 residues. Germline CDR1 is MNHNS and CDR2 is SASEGT. V shed 6 bases, J shed 5 bases, and the junction held 8 bases outside the gene matches. The CDR3 protein is CASRIGQGGTEAFF. DNA for the CDR3: TGTGCCAGCAGAATTGGACAGGGAGGGACTGAAGCTTTCTTT.

The chain combines TRBV5-6 with TRBJ2-5; 7 bases agree with TRBD2. V was pared by 9 bases and J by 5 bases, with 10 bases of the junction left unmatched. The CDR3 contains 13 residues. The germline V gene encodes CDR1 SGHDT and CDR2 YYEEEE. CDR3 in DNA: TGTGCCATGGGCCCGGGGGGTGGGGAGACCCAGTACTTC. Translated, it gives CAMGPGGGETQYF.

This clonotype has only a few counts. The genes are TRBV29-1 and TRBJ2-5; weak D call: TRBD2 (5 bases). V lost 4 bases, J lost 7 bases, and 19 bases lay in between. This CDR3 has 14 residues. In germline, CDR1 is SQVTM, CDR2 ANQGSEA. The DNA for the CDR3 is TGCAGCGTTGTCAGAGGGAGTCGGAGTTGGACCCAGTACTTC. This gives the protein CSVVRGSRSWTQYF.

This clonotype was seen many times. V gene TRBV5-1 combines with J gene TRBJ1-1; 9 positions agree with TRBD1. V shed 2 bases and J 3 bases; nucleotides not matched to a gene: 2. CDR1 is SGHRS, CDR2 YFSETQ, per germline. This CDR3 is 14 amino acids long. The CDR3 region has the DNA TGCGCCAGCAGCTTACAGGGGGCTGACACTGAAGCTTTCTTT. Protein: CASSLQGADTEAFF.

This clonotype came up many times. This chain connects TRBV24-1 to TRBJ2-1; 9 nucleotides agree with TRBD2. Germline CDR1 KGHDR, CDR2 SFDVKD. The CDR3 loop spans 17 amino acids. V lost 2 bases to trimming and J lost 2 bases; unmatched junction nucleotides: 6. The CDR3 DNA follows: TGTGCCACCAGTGATTCTGCGGCGGGGGGGCCCTACAATGAGCAGTTCTTC. Amino acids: CATSDSAAGGPYNEQFF.

In its sample, this clonotype was seen many times. The V call is TRBV7-9, the J call TRBJ2-5; 13 bases map to TRBD2. This CDR3 is built from 16 residues. Germline loops: CDR1 SEHNR, CDR2 FQNEAQ (reference sequence). The trim removed 5 bases at V and 2 bases at J, leaving 5 bases unmatched. The CDR3 nucleotides read TGTGCCAGCAGCAGAGGGACTAGCGGGGAACAAGAGACCCAGTACTTC. It specifies CASSRGTSGEQETQYF.

This clonotype was detected ten times or more. The V gene is TRBV5-6, the J gene TRBJ2-7; TRBD1 agrees at 9 bases. Germline CDR1 SGHDT, CDR2 YYEEEE. This CDR3 has 15 residues. V dropped 5 bases and J dropped 8; count of bases not matched to a gene: 14. The CDR3 loop reads CASSSGTGMGVKQYF. As DNA, the CDR3 is TGTGCCAGCAGTTCCGGGACAGGGATGGGGGTCAAGCAGTACTTC.

At least ten counts were recorded for this clonotype. The chain is built from TRBV5-1 and TRBJ2-5; tentative D call: TRBD2 (6 bases). Germline-derived CDR1 and CDR2 are SGHRS and YFSETQ. CDR3 size: 13 residues. V was clipped by 3 bases and J by 5 bases, with 11 bases between them. The CDR3 sequence: CASSWTTGETQYF. In DNA form, the CDR3 reads TGCGCCAGCAGCTGGACTACCGGGGAGACCCAGTACTTC.

Ten or more counts support this clonotype. The gene calls are TRBV5-1 and TRBJ1-1; no clear D gene. Germline CDR1 and CDR2: SGHRS and YFSETQ. CDR3 length: 14 amino acids. V was trimmed by 6 bases and J by 1 base, leaving 13 bases between them. This chain's CDR3 is CASKRQLENTEAFF. CDR3 sequence (DNA): TGCGCCAGCAAGAGACAACTCGAGAACACTGAAGCTTTCTTT. The variable domain in full, with the rest retrieved from reference TRBV5-1 and TRBJ1-1, is KAGVTQTPRYLIKTRGQQVTLSCSPISGHRSVSWYQQTPGQGLQFLFEYFSETQRNKGNFPGRFSGRQFSNSRSEMNVSTLELGDSALYLCASKRQLENTEAFFGQGTRLTVV.

The sample holds many counts of this clonotype. This chain uses TRBV6-1 with TRBJ1-6; TRBD1 matches at 7 bases. Germline loops: CDR1 MNHNS, CDR2 SASEGT. Losses at the gene ends were 6 bases for V and 3 bases for J; bases not matched to a gene: 8. The CDR3 is 16 residues long. The CDR3 nucleotides are TGTGCCAGCAGAGGGGTACAGGGGAACTATAATTCACCCCTCCACTTT. Protein: CASRGVQGNYNSPLHF.

This clonotype has just a few counts. The V and J genes are TRBV29-1 and TRBJ2-7; weak D call: TRBD1 (6 bases). The CDR3 covers 11 residues. The ends were cut back, 6 bases at V and 5 bases at J, with 11 bases in the middle. Germline assignment: CDR1 SQVTM and CDR2 ANQGSEA. The CDR3 loop reads CSVTGLDEQYF. CDR3 in DNA: TGCAGCGTAACAGGGCTCGACGAGCAGTACTTC.

This clonotype was detected ten times or more. The CDR3 nucleotides read TGCAGTGCTCTTCCGCGACTGAGGCCCAATGAGCAGTTCTTC. Protein: CSALPRLRPNEQFF. The chain is built from TRBV20-1 and TRBJ2-1; D not resolved. CDR3 length: 14 amino acids. The V and J ends lost 5 bases and 6 bases respectively, with 17 bases between them. The germline CDR1 and CDR2 sequences are DFQATT and SNEGSKA (reference sequence).